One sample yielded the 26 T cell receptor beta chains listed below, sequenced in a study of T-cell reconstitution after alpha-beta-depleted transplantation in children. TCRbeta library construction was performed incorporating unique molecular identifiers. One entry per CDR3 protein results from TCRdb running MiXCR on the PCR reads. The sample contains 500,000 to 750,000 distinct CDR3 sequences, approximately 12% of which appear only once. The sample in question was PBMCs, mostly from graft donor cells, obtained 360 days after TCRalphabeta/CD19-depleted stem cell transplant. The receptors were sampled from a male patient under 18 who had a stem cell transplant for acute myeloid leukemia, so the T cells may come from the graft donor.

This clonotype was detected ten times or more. CDR3 nucleotides: TGTGCCAGCAGTGTAAAACTAGCGGGAGGGCCGGGCGATGAGCAGTTCTTC. Amino acids: CASSVKLAGGPGDEQFF. V is TRBV6-4 and J is TRBJ2-1; 13 bases line up with TRBD2. This CDR3 has 17 amino acids. The germline CDR1 and CDR2 sequences are MRHNA and SNTAGT. V trimming: 4 bases; J trimming: 8 bases; junction bases outside the gene matches: 11.

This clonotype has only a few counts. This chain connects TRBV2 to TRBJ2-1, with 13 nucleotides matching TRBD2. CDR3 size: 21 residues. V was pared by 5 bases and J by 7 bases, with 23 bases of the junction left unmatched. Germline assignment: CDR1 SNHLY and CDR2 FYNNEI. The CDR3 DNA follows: TGTGCCAGCAGTTCCCGACGTCCTCATGGGGGACTAGCGGGAAACGAGAATGAGCAGTTCTTC. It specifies CASSSRRPHGGLAGNENEQFF.

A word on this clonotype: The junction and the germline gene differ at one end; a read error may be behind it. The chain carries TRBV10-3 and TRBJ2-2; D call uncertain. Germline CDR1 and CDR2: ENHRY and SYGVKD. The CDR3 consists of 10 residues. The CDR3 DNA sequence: TGTGCCATCAGTGCCTGGGCTTCAGTTTTT. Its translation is CAISAWASVF.

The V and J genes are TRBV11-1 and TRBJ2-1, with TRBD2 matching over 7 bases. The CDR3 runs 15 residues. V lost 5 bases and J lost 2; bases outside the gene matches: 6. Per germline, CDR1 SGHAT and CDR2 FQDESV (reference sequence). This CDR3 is CASSPGAGTYNEQFF. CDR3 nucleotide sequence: TGTGCCAGCAGCCCGGGAGCGGGGACCTACAATGAGCAGTTCTTC.

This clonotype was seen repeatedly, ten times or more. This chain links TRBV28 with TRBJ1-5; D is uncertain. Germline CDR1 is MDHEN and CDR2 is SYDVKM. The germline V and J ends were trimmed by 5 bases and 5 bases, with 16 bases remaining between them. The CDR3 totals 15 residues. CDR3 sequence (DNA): TGTGCCAGCAGTGACCCGGGAAGACCGGATCAGCCCCAGCATTTT. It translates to CASSDPGRPDQPQHF.

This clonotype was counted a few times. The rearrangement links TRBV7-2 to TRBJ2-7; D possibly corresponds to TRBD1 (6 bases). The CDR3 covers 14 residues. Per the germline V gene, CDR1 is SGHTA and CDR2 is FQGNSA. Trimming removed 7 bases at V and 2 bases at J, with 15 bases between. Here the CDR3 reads CASTPTGNAYEQYF. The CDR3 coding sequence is TGTGCCAGCACCCCGACAGGCAACGCCTACGAGCAGTACTTC.

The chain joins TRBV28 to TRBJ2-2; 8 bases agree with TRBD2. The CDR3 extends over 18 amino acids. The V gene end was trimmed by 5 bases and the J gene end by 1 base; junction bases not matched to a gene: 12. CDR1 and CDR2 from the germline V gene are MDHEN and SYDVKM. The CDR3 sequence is CASSPLPGTRVNTGELFF. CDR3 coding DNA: TGTGCCAGCAGTCCACTTCCCGGGACTAGGGTGAACACCGGGGAGCTGTTTTTT. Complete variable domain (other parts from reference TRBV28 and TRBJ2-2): DVKVTQSSRYLVKRTGEKVFLECVQDMDHENMFWYRQDPGLGLRLIYFSYDVKMKEKGDIPEGYSVSREKKERFSLILESASTNQTSMYLCASSPLPGTRVNTGELFFGEGSRLTVL.

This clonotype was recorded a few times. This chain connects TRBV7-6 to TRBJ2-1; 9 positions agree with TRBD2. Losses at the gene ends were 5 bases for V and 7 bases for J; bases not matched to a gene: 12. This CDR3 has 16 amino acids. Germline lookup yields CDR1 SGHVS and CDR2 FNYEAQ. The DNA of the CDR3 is TGTGCCAGCAGCCCACGTGCGGGAGGGCCGGGAAATGAGCAGTTCTTC. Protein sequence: CASSPRAGGPGNEQFF.

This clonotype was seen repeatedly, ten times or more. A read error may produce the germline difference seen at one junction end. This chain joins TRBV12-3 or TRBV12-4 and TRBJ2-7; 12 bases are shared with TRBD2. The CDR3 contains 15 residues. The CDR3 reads CASSLAGGPTYEQYF. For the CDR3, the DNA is TGTGCCAGCAGTCTAGCGGGAGGGCCCACCTACGAGCAGTACTTC.

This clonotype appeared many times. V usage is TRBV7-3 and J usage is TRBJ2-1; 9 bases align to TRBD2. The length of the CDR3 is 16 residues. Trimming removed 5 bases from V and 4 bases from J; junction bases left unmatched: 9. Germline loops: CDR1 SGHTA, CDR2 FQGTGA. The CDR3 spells CASSTVAGVEYNEQFF. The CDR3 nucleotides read TGTGCCAGCAGCACGGTAGCGGGAGTTGAATACAATGAGCAGTTCTTC.

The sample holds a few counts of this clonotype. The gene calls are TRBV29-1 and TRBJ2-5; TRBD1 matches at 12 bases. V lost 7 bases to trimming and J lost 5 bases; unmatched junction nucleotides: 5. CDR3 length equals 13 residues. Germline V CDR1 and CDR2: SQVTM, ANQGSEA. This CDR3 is CSGGTGGWETQYF. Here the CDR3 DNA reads TGCAGCGGTGGGACAGGGGGCTGGGAGACCCAGTACTTC.

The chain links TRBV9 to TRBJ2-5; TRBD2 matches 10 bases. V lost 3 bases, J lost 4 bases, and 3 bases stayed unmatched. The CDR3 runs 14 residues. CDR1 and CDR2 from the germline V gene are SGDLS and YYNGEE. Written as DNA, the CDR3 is TGTGCCAGCAGCGCCATAGCGGGGGGAGAGACCCAGTACTTC. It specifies CASSAIAGGETQYF.

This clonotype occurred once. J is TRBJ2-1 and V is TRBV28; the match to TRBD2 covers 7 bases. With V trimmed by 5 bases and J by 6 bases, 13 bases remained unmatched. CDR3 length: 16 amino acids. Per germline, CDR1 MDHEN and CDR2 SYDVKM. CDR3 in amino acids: CASSKMGLRGPNEQFF. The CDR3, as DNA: TGTGCCAGCAGTAAAATGGGACTAAGAGGCCCCAATGAGCAGTTCTTC. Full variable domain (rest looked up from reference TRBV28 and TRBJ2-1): DVKVTQSSRYLVKRTGEKVFLECVQDMDHENMFWYRQDPGLGLRLIYFSYDVKMKEKGDIPEGYSVSREKKERFSLILESASTNQTSMYLCASSKMGLRGPNEQFFGPGTRLTVL.

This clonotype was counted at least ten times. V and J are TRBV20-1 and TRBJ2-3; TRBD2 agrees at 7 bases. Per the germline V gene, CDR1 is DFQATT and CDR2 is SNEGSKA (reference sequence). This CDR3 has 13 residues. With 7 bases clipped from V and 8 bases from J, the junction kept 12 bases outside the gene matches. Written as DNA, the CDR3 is TGCAGTGGGGGGGGGTCCGATTTGGTTACGCAGTATTTT. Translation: CSGGGSDLVTQYF.

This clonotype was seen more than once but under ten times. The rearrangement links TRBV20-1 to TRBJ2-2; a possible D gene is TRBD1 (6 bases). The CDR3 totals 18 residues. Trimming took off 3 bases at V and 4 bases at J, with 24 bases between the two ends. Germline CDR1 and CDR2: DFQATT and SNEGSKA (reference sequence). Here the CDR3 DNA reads TGCAGTGCTAGTATCCCGGGACAAAAAAATGAGGGCACCGGGGAGCTGTTTTTT. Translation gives CSASIPGQKNEGTGELFF.

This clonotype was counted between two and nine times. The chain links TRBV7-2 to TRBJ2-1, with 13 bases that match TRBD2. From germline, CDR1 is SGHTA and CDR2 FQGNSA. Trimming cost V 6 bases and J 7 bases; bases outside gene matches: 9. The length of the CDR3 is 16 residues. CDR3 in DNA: TGTGCCAGCAGTCAAACTAGCGGGGGGGGGCTAAATGAGCAGTTCTTC. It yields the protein CASSQTSGGGLNEQFF. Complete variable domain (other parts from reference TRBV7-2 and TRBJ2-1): GAGVSQSPSNKVTEKGKDVELRCDPISGHTALYWYRQSLGQGLEFLIYFQGNSAPDKSGLPSDRFSAERTGGSVSTLTIQRTQQEDSAVYLCASSQTSGGGLNEQFFGPGTRLTVL.

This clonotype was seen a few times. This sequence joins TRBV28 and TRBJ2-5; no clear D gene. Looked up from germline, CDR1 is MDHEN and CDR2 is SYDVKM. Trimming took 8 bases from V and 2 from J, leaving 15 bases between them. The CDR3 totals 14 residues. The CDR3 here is CASAGPMGQETQYF. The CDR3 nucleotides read TGTGCCAGCGCAGGCCCCATGGGGCAAGAGACCCAGTACTTC.

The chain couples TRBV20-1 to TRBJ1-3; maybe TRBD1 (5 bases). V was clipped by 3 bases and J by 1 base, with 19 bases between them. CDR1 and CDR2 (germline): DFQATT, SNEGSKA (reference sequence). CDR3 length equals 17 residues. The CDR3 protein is CSASPPPGTPSGNTIYF. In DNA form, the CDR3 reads TGCAGTGCTAGCCCGCCTCCCGGGACTCCGTCTGGAAACACCATATATTTT.

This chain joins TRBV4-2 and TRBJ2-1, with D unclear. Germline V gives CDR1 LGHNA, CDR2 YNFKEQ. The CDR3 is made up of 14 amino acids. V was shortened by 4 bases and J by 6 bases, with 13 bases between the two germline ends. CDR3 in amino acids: CASSPNSRGNEQFF. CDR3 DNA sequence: TGTGCCAGCAGCCCGAACTCACGAGGCAATGAGCAGTTCTTC.

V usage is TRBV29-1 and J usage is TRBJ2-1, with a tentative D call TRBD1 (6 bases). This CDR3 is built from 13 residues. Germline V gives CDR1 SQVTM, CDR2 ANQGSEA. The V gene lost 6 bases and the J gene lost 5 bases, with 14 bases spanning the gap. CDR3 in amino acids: CSVETGEDNEQFF. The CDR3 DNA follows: TGCAGCGTCGAGACAGGTGAAGACAATGAGCAGTTCTTC.

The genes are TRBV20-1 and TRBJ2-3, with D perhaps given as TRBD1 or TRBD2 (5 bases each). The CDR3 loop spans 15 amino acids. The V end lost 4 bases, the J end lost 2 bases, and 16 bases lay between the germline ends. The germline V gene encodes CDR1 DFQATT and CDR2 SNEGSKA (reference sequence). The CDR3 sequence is CSATAGTTYTDTQYF. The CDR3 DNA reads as TGCAGTGCTACCGCCGGGACCACCTACACAGATACGCAGTATTTT.

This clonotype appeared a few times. The chain's CDR3 is CASSPRDRGREELFF. The CDR3 nucleotides read TGTGCCAGCAGTCCACGGGACAGGGGGCGCGAGGAACTGTTTTTT. The chain couples TRBV12-3 or TRBV12-4 to TRBJ1-4, with TRBD1 matching 12 bases. This CDR3 has 15 amino acids. Trimming cost V 5 bases and J 12 bases; bases outside gene matches: 10.

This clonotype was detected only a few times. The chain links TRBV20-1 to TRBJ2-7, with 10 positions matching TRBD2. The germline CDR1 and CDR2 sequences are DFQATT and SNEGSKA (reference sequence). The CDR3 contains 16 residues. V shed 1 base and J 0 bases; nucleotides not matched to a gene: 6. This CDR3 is CSARGLAGESSYEQYF. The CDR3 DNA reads TGCAGTGCTAGAGGGCTAGCGGGAGAATCCTCCTACGAGCAGTACTTC.

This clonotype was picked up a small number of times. The DNA for the CDR3 is TGTGCCAGCAGCTTAAGTTTGTCAGGGTCGTATGAAAAACTGTTTTTT. It specifies CASSLSLSGSYEKLFF. This chain links TRBV7-9 with TRBJ1-4; D perhaps matches TRBD1 (5 bases). CDR1 and CDR2 (germline): SEHNR, FQNEAQ (reference sequence). Trimming pared 2 bases from V and 6 bases from J, leaving 16 bases between. The CDR3 totals 16 residues.

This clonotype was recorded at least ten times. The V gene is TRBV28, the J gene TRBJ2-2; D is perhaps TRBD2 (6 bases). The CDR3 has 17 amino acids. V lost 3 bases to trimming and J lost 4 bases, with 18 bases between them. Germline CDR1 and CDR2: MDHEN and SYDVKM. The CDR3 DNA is TGTGCCAGCAGTTTTCCCCTAGCGCCGCAAGCCACCGGGGAGCTGTTTTTT. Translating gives CASSFPLAPQATGELFF.

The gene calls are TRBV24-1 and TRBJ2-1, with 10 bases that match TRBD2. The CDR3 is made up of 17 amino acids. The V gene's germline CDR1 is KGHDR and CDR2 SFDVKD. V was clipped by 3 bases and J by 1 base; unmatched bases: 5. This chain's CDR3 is CATSDPTSGPSYNEQFF. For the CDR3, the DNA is TGTGCCACCAGTGATCCGACTAGCGGGCCGTCCTACAATGAGCAGTTCTTC.